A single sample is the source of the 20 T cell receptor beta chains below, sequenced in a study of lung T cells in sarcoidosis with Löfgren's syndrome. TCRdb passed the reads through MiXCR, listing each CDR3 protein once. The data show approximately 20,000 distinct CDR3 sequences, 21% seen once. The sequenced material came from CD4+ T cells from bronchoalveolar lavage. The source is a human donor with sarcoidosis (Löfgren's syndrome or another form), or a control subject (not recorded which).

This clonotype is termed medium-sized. The CDR3 is CASRVDGGTDTQYF. Here the CDR3 DNA reads TGTGCCAGCAGAGTGGATGGGGGTACCGATACGCAGTATTTT. This sequence joins TRBV6-1 and TRBJ2-3; D is possibly TRBD1 or TRBD2 (5 bases each). CDR1 and CDR2 (germline): MNHNS, SASEGT. The CDR3 is 14 amino acids. Trimming removed 6 bases from V and 6 bases from J, with 16 bases in between.

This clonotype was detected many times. The CDR3 DNA reads as TGCGCCAGCAGCCAAGATCACCGGGGGACTAGCGGGGTCCCAGATACGCAGTATTTT. The encoded protein is CASSQDHRGTSGVPDTQYF. V is TRBV4-3 and J is TRBJ2-3; the match to TRBD2 covers 13 bases. Germline V lookup: CDR1 LGHNA, CDR2 YSLEER. The length of the CDR3 is 19 residues. V gave up 0 bases and J gave up 4 bases; unmatched junction bases: 10.

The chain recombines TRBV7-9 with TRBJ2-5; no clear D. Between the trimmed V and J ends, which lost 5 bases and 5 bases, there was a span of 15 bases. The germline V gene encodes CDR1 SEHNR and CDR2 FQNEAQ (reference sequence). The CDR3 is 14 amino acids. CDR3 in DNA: TGTGCCAGCAGCGTAAGAAGTGTTCCGGAGACCCAGTACTTC. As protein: CASSVRSVPETQYF.

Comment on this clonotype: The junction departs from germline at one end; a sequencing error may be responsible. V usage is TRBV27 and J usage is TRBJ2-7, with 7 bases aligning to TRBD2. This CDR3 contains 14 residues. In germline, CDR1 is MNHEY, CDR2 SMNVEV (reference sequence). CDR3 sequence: CASSLKSGACEQHF. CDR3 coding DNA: TGTGCCAGCAGTTTAAAAAGCGGGGCCTGCGAGCAGCACTTC.

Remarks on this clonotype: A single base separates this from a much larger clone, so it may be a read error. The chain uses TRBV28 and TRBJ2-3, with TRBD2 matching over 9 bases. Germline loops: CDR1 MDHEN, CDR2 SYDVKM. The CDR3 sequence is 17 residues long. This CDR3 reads CAGSLYYSGSLADTQYF. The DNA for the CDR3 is TGTGCCGGCAGTTTATACTATAGCGGGAGTCTGGCAGATACGCAGTATTTT.

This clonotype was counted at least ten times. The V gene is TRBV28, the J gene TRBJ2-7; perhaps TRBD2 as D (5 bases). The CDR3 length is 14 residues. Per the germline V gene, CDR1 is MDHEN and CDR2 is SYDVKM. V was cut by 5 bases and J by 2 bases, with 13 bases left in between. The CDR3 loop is CASSRRAGTYEQYF. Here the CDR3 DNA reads TGTGCCAGCAGTCGAAGGGCCGGGACCTACGAGCAGTACTTC.

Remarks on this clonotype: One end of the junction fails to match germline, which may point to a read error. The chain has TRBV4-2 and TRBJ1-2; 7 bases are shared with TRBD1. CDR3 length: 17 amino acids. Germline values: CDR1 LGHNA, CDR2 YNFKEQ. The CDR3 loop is CAISLPEQGDRGSGYTF. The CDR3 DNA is TGTGCCATCAGCCTCCCGGAGCAGGGGGATCGGGGGTCCGGCTACACCTTC.

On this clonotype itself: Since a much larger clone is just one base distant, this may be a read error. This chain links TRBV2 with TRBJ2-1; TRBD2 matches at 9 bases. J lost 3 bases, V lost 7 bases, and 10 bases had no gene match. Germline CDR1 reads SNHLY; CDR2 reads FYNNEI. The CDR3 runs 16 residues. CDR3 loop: CASIVISGRFYNEQFF. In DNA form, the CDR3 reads TGTGCCAGCATTGTAATAAGCGGGAGGTTCTACAATGAGCAGTTCTTC. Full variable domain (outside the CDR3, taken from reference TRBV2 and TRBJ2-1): EPEVTQTPSHQVTQMGQEVILRCVPISNHLYFYWYRQILGQKVEFLVSFYNNEISEKSEIFDDQFSVERPDGSNFTLKIRSTKLEDSAMYFCASIVISGRFYNEQFFGPGTRLTVL.

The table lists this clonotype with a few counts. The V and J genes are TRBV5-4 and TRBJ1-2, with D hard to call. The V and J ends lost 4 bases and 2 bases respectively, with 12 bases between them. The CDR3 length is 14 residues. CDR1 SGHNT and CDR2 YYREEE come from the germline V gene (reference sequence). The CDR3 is CASSAPLENYGYTF. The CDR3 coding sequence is TGTGCCAGCAGCGCCCCGCTGGAGAACTATGGCTACACCTTC.

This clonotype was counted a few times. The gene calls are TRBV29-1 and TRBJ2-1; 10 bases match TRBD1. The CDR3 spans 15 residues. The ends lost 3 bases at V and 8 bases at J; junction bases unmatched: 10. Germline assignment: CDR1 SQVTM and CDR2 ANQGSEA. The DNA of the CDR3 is TGCAGCGTTGAGTTGGAGGGACAGGGGATCGATGAGCAGTTCTTC. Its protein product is CSVELEGQGIDEQFF.

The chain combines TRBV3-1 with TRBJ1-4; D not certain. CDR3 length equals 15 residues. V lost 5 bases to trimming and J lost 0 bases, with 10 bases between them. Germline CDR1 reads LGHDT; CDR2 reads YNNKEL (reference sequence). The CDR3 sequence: CASSARWATNEKLFF. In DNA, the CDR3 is TGTGCCAGCAGCGCGCGGTGGGCAACTAATGAAAAACTGTTTTTT.

This CDR3 is CASSLEGQGSLEQYF. The CDR3 region has the DNA TGCGCCAGCAGCTTGGAAGGACAGGGATCTTTGGAGCAGTACTTC. The rearrangement links TRBV5-1 to TRBJ2-7; 8 positions agree with TRBD1. Germline V gene lookup returns CDR1 SGHRS and CDR2 YFSETQ. V trimming: 0 bases; J trimming: 7 bases; junction bases outside the gene matches: 9. The CDR3 consists of 15 residues.

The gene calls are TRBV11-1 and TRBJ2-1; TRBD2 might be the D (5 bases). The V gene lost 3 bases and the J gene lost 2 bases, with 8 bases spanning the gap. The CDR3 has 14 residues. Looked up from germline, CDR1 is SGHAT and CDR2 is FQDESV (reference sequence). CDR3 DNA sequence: TGTGCCAGCAGCTTGAGCGGTACCTACAATGAGCAGTTCTTC. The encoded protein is CASSLSGTYNEQFF.

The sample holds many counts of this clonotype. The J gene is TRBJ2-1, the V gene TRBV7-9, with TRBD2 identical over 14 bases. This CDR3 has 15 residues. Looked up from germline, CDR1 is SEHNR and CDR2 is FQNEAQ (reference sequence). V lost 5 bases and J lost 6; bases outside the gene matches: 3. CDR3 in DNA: TGTGCCAGCAGCCCGGGACTAGCGGGAGTCAATGAGCAGTTCTTC. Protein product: CASSPGLAGVNEQFF.

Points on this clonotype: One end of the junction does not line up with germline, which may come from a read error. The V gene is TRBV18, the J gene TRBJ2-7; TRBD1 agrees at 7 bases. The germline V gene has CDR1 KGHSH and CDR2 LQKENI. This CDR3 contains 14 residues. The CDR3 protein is CTSSPGQRLYEQYF. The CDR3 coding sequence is TGTACCAGCTCACCGGGACAGCGGCTTTACGAGCAGTACTTC.

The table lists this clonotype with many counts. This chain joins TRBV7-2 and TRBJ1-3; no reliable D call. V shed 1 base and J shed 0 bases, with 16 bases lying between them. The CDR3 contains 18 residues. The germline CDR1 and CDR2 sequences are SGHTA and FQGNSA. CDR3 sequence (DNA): TGTGCCAGCAGCTTAGTCTTTCGGACTGCGAGCTCTGGAAACACCATATATTTT. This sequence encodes CASSLVFRTASSGNTIYF. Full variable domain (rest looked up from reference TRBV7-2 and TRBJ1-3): GAGVSQSPSNKVTEKGKDVELRCDPISGHTALYWYRQSLGQGLEFLIYFQGNSAPDKSGLPSDRFSAERTGGSVSTLTIQRTQQEDSAVYLCASSLVFRTASSGNTIYFGEGSWLTVV.

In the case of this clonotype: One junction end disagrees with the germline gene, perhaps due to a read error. The CDR3 DNA is TGTGCCAGTAGTATGCATCCTCGACAGATACAAGAGGCCCAGTACTTC. It codes for CASSMHPRQIQEAQYF. This chain uses TRBV19 with TRBJ2-5; D may be TRBD1 (5 bases). This CDR3 has 16 amino acids. Germline V gene sequence: CDR1 LNHDA, CDR2 SQIVND (reference sequence).

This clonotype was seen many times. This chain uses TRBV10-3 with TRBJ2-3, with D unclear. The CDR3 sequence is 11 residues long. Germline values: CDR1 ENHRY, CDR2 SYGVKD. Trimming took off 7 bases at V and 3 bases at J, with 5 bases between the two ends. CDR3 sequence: CAIMGTDTQYF. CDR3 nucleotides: TGTGCCATCATGGGGACAGATACGCAGTATTTT.

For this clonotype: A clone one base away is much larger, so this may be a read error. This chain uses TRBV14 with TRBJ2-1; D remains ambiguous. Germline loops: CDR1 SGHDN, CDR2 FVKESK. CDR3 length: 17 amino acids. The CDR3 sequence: CAGSPRSRQFSYNEQFF. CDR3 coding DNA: TGTGCCGGCAGCCCCCGAAGTAGGCAATTCTCCTACAATGAGCAGTTCTTC.

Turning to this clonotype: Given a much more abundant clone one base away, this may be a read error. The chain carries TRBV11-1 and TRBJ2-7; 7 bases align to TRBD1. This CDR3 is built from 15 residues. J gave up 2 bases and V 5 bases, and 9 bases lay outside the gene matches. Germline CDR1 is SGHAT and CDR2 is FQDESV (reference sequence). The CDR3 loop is CASSKDRRPPYEQYF. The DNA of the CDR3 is TGTGCCAGCAGCAAGGACAGGAGGCCCCCCTACGAGCAGTACTTC.